The sample holds a few counts of the clone carrying this T cell receptor (beta chain). Antigen unknown. The data are from a study of CD8 T cells in ankylosing spondylitis. Overall study findings and caveats: Reports say disease-linked clones showed up significantly more in matched ankylosing spondylitis synovial fluid. Characteristic of ankylosing spondylitis blood, it appeared, was a TCR beta motif comprising eight highly homologous variants. Some of these motif variants have turned up before, in reports on reactive arthritis synovial fluid and blood.

V lost 0 bases and J 2 bases, leaving 14 bases between the germline ends. Germline V lookup: CDR1 ENHRY, CDR2 SYGVKD. The CDR3 has 16 residues. Quantitative 5'-RACE with molecular barcodes generated TCR beta libraries. TCRdb processed the 5' RACE reads anew with MiXCR; each CDR3 protein has one entry. Found here are 650,000 to 800,000 distinct CDR3 sequences, around 20% of them singletons; the top ten hold approximately 18%. The source is a male donor with ankylosing spondylitis. This chain joins TRBV10-3 and TRBJ2-7; D unresolved. Material: blood, either unsorted or a sorted T cell fraction (not recorded which). CDR3 sequence (DNA): TGTGCCATCAGTGAGTCGACGAGGACCGGAACCTACGAGCAGTACTTC. Amino acid sequence: CAISESTRTGTYEQYF.